Shown below are 10 T cell receptor beta chains from a single sample sequenced in a study of OX40 agonist ivuxolimab in advanced cancers. Repertoires were generated with immunoSEQ multiplex PCR, while TCRdb's copy carries only in-frame clones and drops some. The sample has about 20,000 clones; 75% to 90% are singletons. The sample here was CD4+ or CD8+ T cells sorted from blood, taken in a trial of the OX40 agonist ivuxolimab. The receptors originated from an adult with an advanced solid tumor such as melanoma, head and neck, liver or kidney cancer.

V gene TRBV19 combines with J gene TRBJ2-7, with D perhaps given as TRBD1 or TRBD2 (6 bases each). The V and J ends lost 1 base and 3 bases respectively, with 13 bases between them. The CDR3 length is 15 residues. Germline V gives CDR1 LNHDA, CDR2 SQIVND (reference sequence). CDR3 DNA sequence: TGTGCCAGTAGTATAGGAGGGGGGCCGATCTACGAGCAGTACTTC. Translation gives CASSIGGGPIYEQYF.

The genes are TRBV4-1 and TRBJ2-2; D ambiguous. CDR1 is MGHRA and CDR2 is YSYEKL in the germline V gene. This CDR3 has 16 amino acids. The ends were cut back, 4 bases at V and 4 bases at J, with 16 bases in the middle. CDR3 residues: CASSPEDGTFTGELFF. The CDR3 DNA reads as TGCGCCAGCAGCCCTGAGGATGGTACTTTCACCGGGGAGCTGTTTTTT.

The rearrangement joins TRBV4-3 to TRBJ2-1; D is possibly TRBD1 (6 bases). The CDR3 spans 15 residues. The germline V gene has CDR1 LGHNA and CDR2 YSLEER. V was shortened by 3 bases and J by 6 bases, with 15 bases between the two germline ends. This CDR3 reads CASSQWTEGGNEQFF. The CDR3 DNA follows: TGCGCCAGCAGCCAGTGGACAGAAGGTGGCAATGAGCAGTTCTTC.

This chain joins TRBV30 and TRBJ2-7; D call uncertain. CDR3 size: 11 residues. The germline V and J ends were trimmed by 4 bases and 5 bases, with 9 bases remaining between them. Germline lookup yields CDR1 GTSNPN and CDR2 SVGIG (reference sequence). CDR3 in amino acids: CAWINGHEQYF. Here the CDR3 DNA reads TGTGCCTGGATTAACGGCCACGAGCAGTACTTC.

The chain links TRBV2 to TRBJ2-7; TRBD1 matches 8 bases. CDR3 length equals 16 residues. Looked up from germline, CDR1 is SNHLY and CDR2 is FYNNEI. Losses at the gene ends were 3 bases for V and 0 bases for J; bases not matched to a gene: 7. For the CDR3, the DNA is TGTGCCAGCAGTGATCCGACAGGGGAAGCCTCCTACGAGCAGTACTTC. Protein sequence: CASSDPTGEASYEQYF.

This rearrangement joins TRBV19 to TRBJ1-4; 7 bases match TRBD1. Germline V gives CDR1 LNHDA, CDR2 SQIVND (reference sequence). The CDR3 spans 15 residues. Trimming cost V 2 bases and J 8 bases; bases outside gene matches: 8. The CDR3 DNA sequence: TGTGCCAGTAGTATACGGGGGACAGCCGGGGAAAAACTGTTTTTT. Protein: CASSIRGTAGEKLFF.

V usage is TRBV4-1 and J usage is TRBJ2-4; D possibly uses TRBD1 or TRBD2 (6 bases each). This CDR3 contains 16 residues. V lost 0 bases to trimming and J lost 7 bases, with 16 bases between them. Germline values: CDR1 MGHRA, CDR2 YSYEKL. The CDR3 region is CASSQDKGGDRNIQYF. The CDR3 DNA sequence: TGCGCCAGCAGCCAAGATAAGGGGGGAGATCGGAACATTCAGTACTTC.

Sample share makes this clone medium-sized. This chain joins TRBV7-6 and TRBJ2-7, with D perhaps assigned TRBD1 or TRBD2 (6 bases each). V was clipped by 1 base and J by 6 bases, with 13 bases between them. Germline CDR1 SGHVS, CDR2 FNYEAQ. The CDR3 sequence is 14 residues long. The CDR3, as DNA: TGTGCCAGCAGCTTAGGAGGTCCGGGGGCCGAGCAGTACTTC. Protein product: CASSLGGPGAEQYF.

This chain joins TRBV5-5 and TRBJ2-5; D is ambiguous. Germline V gene data show CDR1 as SGHKS and CDR2 as YYEKEE (reference sequence). The germline V and J ends were trimmed by 2 bases and 5 bases, with 13 bases remaining between them. CDR3 size: 14 residues. The CDR3 nucleotides read TGTGCCAGCAGCTTTGTTAGTTTGTCTGAGACCCAGTACTTC. This encodes CASSFVSLSETQYF.

By its share, this clone is medium-sized. The CDR3 is CATSGGHNEQFF. CDR3 nucleotides: TGTGCCACCAGCGGGGGCCACAATGAGCAGTTCTTC. The rearrangement joins TRBV15 to TRBJ2-1; a possible D gene is TRBD1 (6 bases). The CDR3 runs to 12 residues. Germline lookup yields CDR1 LNHNV and CDR2 YYDKDF (reference sequence). V was trimmed by 5 bases and J by 5 bases, leaving 7 bases between them.